A selection of T cell receptor beta chains follows, all from one sample in a study of shared clonotypes between healthy human individuals. Profiling relied on immunoSEQ multiplex PCR, and the TCRdb table lists in-frame clones only, not all of them. The table has about 95,000 clones, 67% seen once. The specimen sequenced was memory CD8+ T cells sorted from blood. The receptors come from a man aged 30 to 39 in good health. The conserved cysteine and the conserved F or W are not part of the CDR3 here.

v_gene	j_gene	CDR3aa
TRBV5-1	TRBJ1-1	ASSLWGGDTEAF
TRBV6-6	TRBJ2-6	AGGQGLTGANVLT
TRBV19	TRBJ1-5	ASSIASGGQPQH
TRBV10-2	TRBJ2-7	ASSQTSGRGSYEQY
TRBV7-9	TRBJ2-6	ASSLALGANVLT
TRBV7-3	TRBJ1-4	ASGAKLF
TRBV9	TRBJ2-5	ASSVGLAGIQETQY
TRBV4-1	TRBJ2-7	ASSLLWTDSYEQY
TRBV28	TRBJ2-7	ASTWGWGIGEQY
TRBV6-5	TRBJ1-1	ASSYSSGTPGEAF
TRBV25-1	TRBJ2-7	ASSEQDQDSYEQY
TRBV23-1	TRBJ2-1	ASSQSVLATYNEQF
TRBV5-1	TRBJ2-6	ASSYPGQGGTGANVLT
TRBV7-9	TRBJ1-1	ASSPLVTEAF
TRBV9	TRBJ1-1	ASSPEDREAF
TRBV14	TRBJ2-2	ASSLTQGWSGELF
TRBV4-3	TRBJ2-2	ASSQGTVVAGELF
TRBV7-2	TRBJ1-2	ARPVTGDDNYGYT
TRBV6-5	TRBJ2-7	ASSSGEVSEQY
TRBV7-7	TRBJ2-7	ASSYGTGSYEQY
TRBV11-2	TRBJ2-7	ASSFFSGSYEQY
TRBV29-1	TRBJ2-7	SVETSAYEQY
TRBV29-1	TRBJ2-1	SVEASGSAYNEQF
TRBV27	TRBJ1-1	ASSFGVRSNTEAF
TRBV30	TRBJ1-1	ASKFSGEAF
TRBV7-9	TRBJ2-2	ASRLGTGELF
TRBV29-1	TRBJ2-1	SAGTSGYNEQF